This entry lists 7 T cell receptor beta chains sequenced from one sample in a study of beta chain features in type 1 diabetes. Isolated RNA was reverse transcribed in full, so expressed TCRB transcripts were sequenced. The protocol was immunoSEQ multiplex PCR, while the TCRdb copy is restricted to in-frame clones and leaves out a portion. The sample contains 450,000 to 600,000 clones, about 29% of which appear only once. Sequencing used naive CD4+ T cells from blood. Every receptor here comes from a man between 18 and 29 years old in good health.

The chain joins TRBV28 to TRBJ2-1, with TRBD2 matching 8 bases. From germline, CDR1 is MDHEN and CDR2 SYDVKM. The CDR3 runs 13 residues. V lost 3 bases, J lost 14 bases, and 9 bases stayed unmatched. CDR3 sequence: CASSLPSGSFEFF. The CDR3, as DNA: TGTGCCAGCAGTTTGCCCAGCGGGAGCTTCGAGTTCTTC. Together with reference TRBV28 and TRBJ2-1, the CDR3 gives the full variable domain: DVKVTQSSRYLVKRTGEKVFLECVQDMDHENMFWYRQDPGLGLRLIYFSYDVKMKEKGDIPEGYSVSREKKERFSLILESASTNQTSMYLCASSLPSGSFEFFGPGTRLTVL.

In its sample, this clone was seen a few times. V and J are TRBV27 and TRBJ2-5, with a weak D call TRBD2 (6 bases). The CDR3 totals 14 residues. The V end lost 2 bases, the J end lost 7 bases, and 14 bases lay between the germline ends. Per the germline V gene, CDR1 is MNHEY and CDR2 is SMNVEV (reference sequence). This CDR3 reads CASSLGSGTGTQYF. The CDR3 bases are TGTGCCAGCAGTTTAGGTAGCGGAACAGGGACCCAGTACTTC.

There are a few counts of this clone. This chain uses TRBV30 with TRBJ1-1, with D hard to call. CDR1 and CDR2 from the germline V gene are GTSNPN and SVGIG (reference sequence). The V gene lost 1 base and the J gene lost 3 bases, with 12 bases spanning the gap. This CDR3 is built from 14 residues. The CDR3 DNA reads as TGTGCCTGGAGTGCAATTAGGTCGGACACTGAAGCTTTCTTT. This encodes CAWSAIRSDTEAFF.

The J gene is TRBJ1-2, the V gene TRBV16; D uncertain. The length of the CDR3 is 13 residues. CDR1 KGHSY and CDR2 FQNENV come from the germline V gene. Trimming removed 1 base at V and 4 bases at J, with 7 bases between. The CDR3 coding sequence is TGTGCCAGCAGCCAATTCCTGGGCTATGGCTACACCTTC. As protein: CASSQFLGYGYTF.

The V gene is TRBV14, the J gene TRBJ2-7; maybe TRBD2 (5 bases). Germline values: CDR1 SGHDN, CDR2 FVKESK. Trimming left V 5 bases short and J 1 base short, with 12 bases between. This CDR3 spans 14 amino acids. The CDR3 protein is CASSERVQSYEQYF. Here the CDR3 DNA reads TGTGCCAGCAGCGAGAGGGTACAGTCCTACGAGCAGTACTTC.

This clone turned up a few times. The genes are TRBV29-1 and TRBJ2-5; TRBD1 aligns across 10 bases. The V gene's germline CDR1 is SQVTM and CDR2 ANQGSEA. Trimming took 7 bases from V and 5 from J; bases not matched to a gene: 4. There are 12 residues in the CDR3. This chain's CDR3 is CSAGQGWETQYF. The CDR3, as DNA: TGCAGCGCGGGACAGGGGTGGGAGACCCAGTACTTC.

Here the CDR3 DNA reads TGTGCCGGCAGAGCGGACGCCTACAATGAGCAGTTCTTC. Protein product: CAGRADAYNEQFF. The chain is built from TRBV10-3 and TRBJ2-1; D is possibly TRBD2 (5 bases). Per the germline V gene, CDR1 is ENHRY and CDR2 is SYGVKD. The CDR3 consists of 13 residues. V was trimmed by 11 bases and J by 2 bases, leaving 13 bases between them.